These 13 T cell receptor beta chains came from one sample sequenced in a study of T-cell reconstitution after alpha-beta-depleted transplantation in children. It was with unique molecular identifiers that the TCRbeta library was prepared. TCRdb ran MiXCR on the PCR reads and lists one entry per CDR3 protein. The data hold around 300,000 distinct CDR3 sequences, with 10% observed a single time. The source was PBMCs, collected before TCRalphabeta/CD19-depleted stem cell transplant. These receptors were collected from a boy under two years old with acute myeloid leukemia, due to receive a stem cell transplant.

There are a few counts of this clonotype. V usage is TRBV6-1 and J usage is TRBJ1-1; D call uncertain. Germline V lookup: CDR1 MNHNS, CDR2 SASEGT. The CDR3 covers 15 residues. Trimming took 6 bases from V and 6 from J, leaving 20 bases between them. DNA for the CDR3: TGTGCCAGCAGGCAACCGGGTCCGACTGGGGCTGAAGCTTTCTTT. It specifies CASRQPGPTGAEAFF.

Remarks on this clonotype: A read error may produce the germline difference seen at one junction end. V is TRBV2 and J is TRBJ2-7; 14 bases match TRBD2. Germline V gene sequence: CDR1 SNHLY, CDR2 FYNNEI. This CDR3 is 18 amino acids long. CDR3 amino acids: CTSRQGLAGALSPYEQYF. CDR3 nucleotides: TGTACCAGCAGGCAGGGACTAGCGGGGGCCCTAAGCCCTTACGAGCAGTACTTC.

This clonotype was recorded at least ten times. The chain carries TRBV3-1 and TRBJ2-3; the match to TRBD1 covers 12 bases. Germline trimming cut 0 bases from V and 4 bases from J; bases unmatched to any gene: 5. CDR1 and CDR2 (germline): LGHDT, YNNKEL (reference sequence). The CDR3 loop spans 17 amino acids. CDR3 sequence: CASSQEDRDRGPDTQYF. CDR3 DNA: TGTGCCAGCAGCCAAGAAGACCGGGACAGGGGGCCAGATACGCAGTATTTT.

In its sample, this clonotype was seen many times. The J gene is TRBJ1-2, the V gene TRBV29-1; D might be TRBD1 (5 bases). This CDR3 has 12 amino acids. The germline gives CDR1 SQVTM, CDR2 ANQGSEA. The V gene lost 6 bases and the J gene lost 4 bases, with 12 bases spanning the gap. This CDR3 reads CSVQGYGYGYTF. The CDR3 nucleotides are TGCAGCGTCCAGGGTTACGGCTATGGCTACACCTTC. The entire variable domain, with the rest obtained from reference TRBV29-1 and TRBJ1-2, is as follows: SAVISQKPSRDICQRGTSLTIQCQVDSQVTMMFWYRQQPGQSLTLIATANQGSEATYESGFVIDKFPISRPNLTFSTLTVSNMSPEDSSIYLCSVQGYGYGYTFGSGTRLTVV.

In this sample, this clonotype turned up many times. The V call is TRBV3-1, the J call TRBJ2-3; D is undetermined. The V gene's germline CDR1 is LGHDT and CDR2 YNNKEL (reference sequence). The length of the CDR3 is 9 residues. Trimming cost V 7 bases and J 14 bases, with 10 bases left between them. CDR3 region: CASNPRWYF. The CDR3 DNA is TGTGCCAGCAACCCGAGGTGGTATTTT.

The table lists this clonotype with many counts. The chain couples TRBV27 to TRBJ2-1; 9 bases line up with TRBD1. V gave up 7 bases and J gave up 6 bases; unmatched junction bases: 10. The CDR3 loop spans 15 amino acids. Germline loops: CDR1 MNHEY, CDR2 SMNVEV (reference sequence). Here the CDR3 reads CASKIPGQGPNEQFF. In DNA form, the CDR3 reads TGTGCCAGCAAAATCCCGGGACAGGGTCCCAATGAGCAGTTCTTC.

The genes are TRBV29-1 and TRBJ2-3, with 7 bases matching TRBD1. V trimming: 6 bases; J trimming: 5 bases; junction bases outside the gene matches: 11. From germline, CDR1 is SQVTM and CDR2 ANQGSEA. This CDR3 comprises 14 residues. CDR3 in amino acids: CSVFRTGVGDTQYF. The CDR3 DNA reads TGCAGCGTATTTCGGACAGGCGTCGGAGATACGCAGTATTTT.

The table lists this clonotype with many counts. The CDR3 loop reads CASSLVGVDEQYF. The CDR3, as DNA: TGTGCCAGCAGCTTGGTAGGTGTCGACGAGCAGTACTTC. V usage is TRBV5-5 and J usage is TRBJ2-7; D remains unclear. V lost 0 bases, J lost 5 bases, and 9 bases lay in between. The CDR3 is 13 amino acids. Germline V gene data show CDR1 as SGHKS and CDR2 as YYEKEE (reference sequence).

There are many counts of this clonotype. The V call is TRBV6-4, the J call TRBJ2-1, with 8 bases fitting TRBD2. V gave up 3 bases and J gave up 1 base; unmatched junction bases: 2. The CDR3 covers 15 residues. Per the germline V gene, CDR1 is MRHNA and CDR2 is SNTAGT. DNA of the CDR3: TGTGCCAGCAGTGATCGCGGGGGGTCCTACAATGAGCAGTTCTTC. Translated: CASSDRGGSYNEQFF.

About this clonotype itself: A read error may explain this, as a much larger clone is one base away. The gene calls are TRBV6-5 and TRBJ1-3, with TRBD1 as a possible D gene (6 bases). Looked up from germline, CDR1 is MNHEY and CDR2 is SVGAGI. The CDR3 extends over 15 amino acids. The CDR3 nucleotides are TGTGCCAGCAGTTACGACAGGTCCTCTAGAAACACCATATATTTT. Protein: CASSYDRSSRNTIYF.

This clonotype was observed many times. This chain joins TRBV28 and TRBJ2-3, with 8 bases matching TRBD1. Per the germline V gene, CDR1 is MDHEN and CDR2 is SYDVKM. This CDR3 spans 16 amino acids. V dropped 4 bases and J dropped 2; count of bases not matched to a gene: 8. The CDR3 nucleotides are TGTGCCAGCAGTTACCCCCGGGACAGGTTCACAGATACGCAGTATTTT. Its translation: CASSYPRDRFTDTQYF.

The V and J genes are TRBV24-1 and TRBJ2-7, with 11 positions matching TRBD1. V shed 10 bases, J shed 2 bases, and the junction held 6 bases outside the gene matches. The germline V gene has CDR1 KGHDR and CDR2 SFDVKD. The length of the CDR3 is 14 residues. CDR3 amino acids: CATYPGQGAYEQYF. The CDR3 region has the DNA TGTGCCACTTACCCGGGACAGGGGGCCTACGAGCAGTACTTC.

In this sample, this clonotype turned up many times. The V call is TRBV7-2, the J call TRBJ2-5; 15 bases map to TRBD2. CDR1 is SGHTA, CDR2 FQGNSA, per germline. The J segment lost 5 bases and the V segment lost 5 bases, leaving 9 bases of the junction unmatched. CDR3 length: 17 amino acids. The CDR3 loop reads CASSPRTSGRGWETQYF. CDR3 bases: TGTGCCAGCAGCCCTCGGACTAGCGGGAGGGGATGGGAGACCCAGTACTTC. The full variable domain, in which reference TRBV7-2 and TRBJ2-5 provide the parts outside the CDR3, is GAGVSQSPSNKVTEKGKDVELRCDPISGHTALYWYRQSLGQGLEFLIYFQGNSAPDKSGLPSDRFSAERTGGSVSTLTIQRTQQEDSAVYLCASSPRTSGRGWETQYFGPGTRLLVL.